Reported below is one TCR beta chain. This clone has a single count. Its antigen is unknown. Within one base of it there is no much larger clone, and no base qualities were kept. The immunoSEQ Assay was the method used to sequence TCRbeta CDR3 regions. After extraction, genomic DNA underwent amplification by bias-controlled multiplex PCR, followed by high-throughput sequencing. Per the source publication's procedure: To quantify the absolute abundance of every unique TCRbeta CDR3 region, sequences were collapsed and filtered. T cell fraction was estimated by normalizing TCRbeta template counts to usable DNA, which was measured by amplifying reference genes present in all nucleated cells. Repertoire TCRs were annotated as SARS-CoV-2-specific when V gene, CDR3 amino acid sequence and J gene were exactly matched to a known reactive TCR set. The reference SARS-CoV-2 TCR set was derived from MIRA and filtered for enrichment in COVID-19-positive ImmuneCODE repertoires, a step that removed public or cross-reactive TCRs. Using the MIRA antigens, annotated TCRs were further analysed by specific ORF or by position within an ORF. Depth was the summed frequency of annotated unique rearrangements, while breadth was defined as annotated unique rearrangements over total unique productive rearrangements. Two-sided Wilcoxon rank-sum tests were applied when comparing TCR breadth between groups. This is the immuneACCESS table as TCRdb keeps it, with only in-frame sequences that have V and J called. A part of the clones is gone; compared with another copy, unresolved V genes explain less than half, and the rest is unexplained. The V and J calls and clone size come from that table; D and trimming were worked out from the DNA. The sample table records 300,000 to 450,000 clones; about 91% of these occur just once. The ten largest clones capture about 3.9% of the sample.

Including cysteine and phenylalanine, the CDR3 has 14 amino acids. CDR3 DNA is the only sequence kept; it has 42 bases, read in frame from the first base. Germline trimming: 3 bases from V, 9 bases from J; junction bases outside gene matches: 7. From a lookup of the germline V gene, CDR1 and CDR2 are KGHDR and SFDVKD. This specimen belongs to a study of Ad26.COV2.S vaccination and SARS-CoV-2 variants (dated by TCRdb to the early 2020s). Regarding the research as a whole: TCRbeta repertoire sequencing served as the tool for gauging how specific and how broad the SARS-CoV-2-reactive T cell receptors were following Ad26.COV2.S vaccination. The TCR-sequenced set comprised approximately 32 samples: around 20 Ad26.COV2.S vaccine recipients, 5 placebo recipients and 8 SARS-CoV-2 convalescent individuals. Overall study outcomes, separate from this receptor: The authors noted that the TCR breadth and depth analyses may have underestimated total T cell responses. Compared with placebo recipients, Ad26.COV2.S recipients showed higher spike-specific TCR breadth (P = 0.0014). After vaccination, substantial breadth of spike-specific CD8+ and CD4+ T cell responses was reported. Vaccine and placebo recipients had similar non-spike TCR breadth, a finding consistent with the vaccine containing only spike.

What the time point label conveys for this sample: individuals recovered from natural SARS-CoV-2 infection. Here the chain combines TRBV24-1 and TRBJ2-3, with 8 junctional bases fitting TRBD2. The sequences come from peripheral blood, collected after recovery from COVID-19. This TCR was sampled from a human donor who had recovered from COVID-19. The CDR3 protein is CATSDAASGHTQYF. The sequenced DNA: TGTGCCACCAGTGATGCGGCTAGCGGGCACACGCAGTATTTT.